The sequence of this T cell receptor (beta chain) was determined in a study of identifying expanded T cells in peripheral blood (dated by TCRdb to about 2019). For context, the study as a whole: Technical replicates were generated by sequencing separate aliquots of the same genomic DNA pool, and four replicates were compared pairwise.

The immunoSEQ Assay, which relies on bias-controlled multiplex PCR amplification of genomic DNA, was used to profile TCRbeta CDR3 regions. In the source study's methods: The absolute abundance of each unique TCRbeta CDR3 region was quantified after sequences were collapsed and filtered. Differential abundance was assessed using a binomial (Fisher-equivalent) model and a beta-binomial model in which time-dependent variance fitted from healthy donors was added. Clones with fewer than 5 combined templates were removed, and differential abundance was called for clones with a Benjamini-Hochberg FDR below 0.01. Beta-binomial variance was modeled as a function of total template count across the two samples using the form v = (b*log(k)+a)^2. TCRdb provides this immuneACCESS table in a form limited to in-frame rearrangements. Some clones are lacking; in checked studies, under half of them reflect an unresolved V gene, and why the rest are absent is not known. Clone size and the V and J calls come from that table; the DNA yielded D and trimming. The sample data list 60,000 to 70,000 clones, and approximately 80% of these were observed just once. The top ten constitute over 15% of the sample.

The study at large found these results: In all healthy donors, the variance in clone template counts between samples taken 2 to 3 weeks apart rose significantly as total template count increased. The binomial model flagged roughly 1.2 differentially abundant clones between technical replicates but about 15 over around two weeks and 19 over approximately 4 weeks. It was expected by the authors that biological variance in healthy repertoires might increase further over much longer intervals, such as months to years. Both the number of clones called differentially abundant and the false-positive rate were significantly reduced by the beta-binomial model across all healthy-donor time intervals.

Notes on this clone: Its specific antigen is unknown. No base-level quality is on record; no much larger clone is a single base apart.

Compared with germline, V lacks 7 bases and J lacks 1 base; bases without a gene match: 3. Taken from cysteine to phenylalanine, the CDR3 has 13 residues. Kept here is only the CDR3 DNA, which spans 39 bases and is read in frame from base 1. The germline V gene gives CDR1 as SQVTM and CDR2 as ANQGSEA. No immune events such as infections were documented for the healthy donors during the collection period. To calibrate time-dependent variance in a beta-binomial model of T-cell clone differential abundance, blood repertoires from healthy donors were used as a training cohort. The training cohort included about ten healthy donors, of whom 3 were female and 7 were male. An age range of roughly 29 to 65 years, with an average of roughly 40 years, was recorded for the donors. Whole blood from each healthy donor was obtained from a commercial supplier and was collected at three time points about two weeks apart. Genomic DNA was extracted from unsorted whole blood for immunosequencing.

This TCR came from a person aged 18-70 years in good health. This sequence uses TRBV29-1 and TRBJ2-5; 10 central nucleotides agree with TRBD1. Sequenced: blood. The DNA sequence is as follows: TGCAGCGCCGGGACAGGGGCCCAAGAGACCCAGTACTTC. Its protein is CSAGTGAQETQYF. The reference TRBV29-1 and TRBJ2-5 proteins fill in what lies around the CDR3, so the full variable domain reads SAVISQKPSRDICQRGTSLTIQCQVDSQVTMMFWYRQQPGQSLTLIATANQGSEATYESGFVIDKFPISRPNLTFSTLTVSNMSPEDSSIYLCSAGTGAQETQYFGPGTRLLVL.